The 11 T cell receptor beta chains below all came from one sample that was sequenced in a study of shared clonotypes between healthy human individuals. Clones were read by immunoSEQ multiplex PCR, and TCRdb kept only the in-frame ones, dropping some. The table shows 2 million to 3 million clones, with 80% to 95% occurring only once. Sequenced material: naive CD4+ T cells from PBMCs. As to subset: CD45RA+ positively selected. All receptors derive from a man aged 18-30 years in good health. Some clones in this sample may be carry-over from other donors' samples.

The rearrangement joins TRBV28 to TRBJ2-1, with D uncertain. The CDR3 length is 11 residues. In germline, CDR1 is MDHEN, CDR2 SYDVKM. V was clipped by 3 bases and J by 9 bases, with 6 bases between them. The CDR3 DNA reads TGTGCCAGCAGTTTGATCAGTGAGCAGTTCTTC. This encodes CASSLISEQFF.

The genes are TRBV2 and TRBJ2-1; no firm D call. Germline assignment: CDR1 SNHLY and CDR2 FYNNEI. The germline V and J ends were trimmed by 9 bases and 8 bases, with 8 bases remaining between them. The length of the CDR3 is 10 residues. This chain's CDR3 is CASELHEQFF. CDR3 DNA sequence: TGTGCCAGTGAGTTACATGAGCAGTTCTTC.

This clone was counted only a few times. The chain uses TRBV5-6 and TRBJ1-1; TRBD1 might be the D (6 bases). Germline V gene lookup returns CDR1 SGHDT and CDR2 YYEEEE. V lost 4 bases and J 2 bases, leaving 12 bases between the germline ends. The CDR3 length is 14 residues. CDR3 nucleotides: TGTGCCAGCAGCAGGACAGTTACCAACACTGAAGCTTTCTTT. Protein: CASSRTVTNTEAFF.

The rearrangement links TRBV25-1 to TRBJ2-2; the D is unclear. Per germline, CDR1 MGHDK and CDR2 SYGVNS. This CDR3 is built from 14 residues. The V gene lost 1 base and the J gene lost 1 base, with 4 bases spanning the gap. The CDR3 region has the DNA TGTGCCAGCAGTGAATGGTGGAACACCGGGGAGCTGTTTTTT. It codes for CASSEWWNTGELFF.

DNA of the CDR3: TGTGCCAGCAGCGTAGCACCCGAACGTAGTCAGCCCCAGCATTTT. The encoded protein is CASSVAPERSQPQHF. This chain links TRBV9 with TRBJ1-5; unclear D gene. Per germline, CDR1 SGDLS and CDR2 YYNGEE. This CDR3 is built from 15 residues. The V gene lost 0 bases and the J gene lost 6 bases, with 13 bases spanning the gap. Drawing the rest from reference TRBV9 and TRBJ1-5, the complete variable domain is DSGVTQTPKHLITATGQRVTLRCSPRSGDLSVYWYQQSLDQGLQFLIQYYNGEERAKGNILERFSAQQFPDLHSELNLSSLELGDSALYFCASSVAPERSQPQHFGDGTRLSIL.

This rearrangement joins TRBV7-8 to TRBJ2-1, with D possibly TRBD2 on 6 matching bases. V lost 1 base and J 4 bases, leaving 14 bases between the germline ends. The CDR3 totals 16 residues. Per germline, CDR1 SGHVS and CDR2 FQNEAQ. The CDR3 nucleotides read TGTGCCAGCAGCTTAGGTGGGGTAGCGGCGTACAATGAGCAGTTCTTC. Encoded protein: CASSLGGVAAYNEQFF.

The V gene is TRBV10-3, the J gene TRBJ2-3, with TRBD2 matching over 14 bases. The CDR3 is 18 residues long. The V gene end was trimmed by 4 bases and the J gene end by 3 bases; junction bases not matched to a gene: 9. The germline gives CDR1 ENHRY, CDR2 SYGVKD. The CDR3 sequence: CAISARSTSGRVTDTQYF. In DNA form, the CDR3 reads TGTGCCATCAGTGCCCGTTCGACTAGCGGGAGGGTAACAGATACGCAGTATTTT.

The chain has TRBV20-1 and TRBJ2-7, with 8 bases that match TRBD2. The CDR3 loop spans 11 amino acids. Germline trimming cut 8 bases from V and 7 bases from J; bases unmatched to any gene: 7. Germline V gene sequence: CDR1 DFQATT, CDR2 SNEGSKA (reference sequence). CDR3 bases: TGCAGTAAGGTAGTAGCGGGAGAGCAGTACTTC. Translation: CSKVVAGEQYF.

The gene calls are TRBV6-1 and TRBJ2-2, with TRBD2 matching over 7 bases. CDR3 length: 13 amino acids. CDR1 is MNHNS and CDR2 is SASEGT in the germline V gene. J lost 4 bases, V lost 4 bases, and 0 bases had no gene match. The CDR3 is CASSGGGTGELFF. The CDR3 DNA is TGTGCCAGCAGTGGGGGGGGCACCGGGGAGCTGTTTTTT.

This clone was counted a single time. The chain uses TRBV6-5 and TRBJ2-7; tentatively, D is TRBD1 (6 bases). Germline lookup yields CDR1 MNHEY and CDR2 SVGAGI. This CDR3 contains 14 residues. Trimming took off 4 bases at V and 1 base at J, with 11 bases between the two ends. Written as DNA, the CDR3 is TGTGCCAGCAGTTCCCACAGGGCTTCCTACGAGCAGTACTTC. Its translation is CASSSHRASYEQYF.

The V and J genes are TRBV5-1 and TRBJ2-3; 8 nucleotides align to TRBD1. This CDR3 contains 16 residues. The germline gives CDR1 SGHRS, CDR2 YFSETQ. V was clipped by 0 bases and J by 3 bases; unmatched bases: 6. The CDR3 sequence: CASSLGNRGLTDTQYF. Written as DNA, the CDR3 is TGCGCCAGCAGCTTGGGAAACAGGGGGTTAACAGATACGCAGTATTTT.